The 26 T cell receptor beta chains below were found in one sample sequenced in a study of identical twins. Using its own MiXCR run on the 5' RACE reads, TCRdb lists one record per CDR3 protein. Of more than 400,000 distinct CDR3 sequences in the sample, 13% to 15% were seen once. This sample was also put to use in a study of yellow fever vaccine responses in identical twins.

Sequenced sample: CD4+ T cells sorted from blood. These receptor sequences come from a woman younger than 30 in good health.

In this sample, this clonotype turned up a few times. The J gene is TRBJ2-3, the V gene TRBV18, with a possible D match to TRBD2 (6 bases). CDR3 length equals 16 residues. With 4 bases removed from V and 3 bases from J, the gap between germline ends came to 17 bases. Germline V gene lookup returns CDR1 KGHSH and CDR2 LQKENI. Here the CDR3 reads CASSLMREGMTDTQYF. CDR3 in DNA: TGTGCCAGCTCACTTATGCGGGAAGGAATGACAGATACGCAGTATTTT.

This clonotype occurred a few times. This chain connects TRBV5-1 to TRBJ2-3; D possibly corresponds to TRBD1 (5 bases). The CDR3 runs to 20 residues. The V end was cut by 6 bases, the J end by 0 bases, with 29 bases between. Per the germline V gene, CDR1 is SGHRS and CDR2 is YFSETQ. CDR3 DNA sequence: TGCGCCAGCACCGAGTACCCCAAAGACAGTCAAAACCCTAGCACAGATACGCAGTATTTT. Its translation: CASTEYPKDSQNPSTDTQYF. The full variable domain, in which reference TRBV5-1 and TRBJ2-3 provide the parts outside the CDR3, is KAGVTQTPRYLIKTRGQQVTLSCSPISGHRSVSWYQQTPGQGLQFLFEYFSETQRNKGNFPGRFSGRQFSNSRSEMNVSTLELGDSALYLCASTEYPKDSQNPSTDTQYFGPGTRLTVL.

There are a few counts of this clonotype. J is TRBJ2-1 and V is TRBV10-3; tentative D call: TRBD2 (6 bases). From germline, CDR1 is ENHRY and CDR2 SYGVKD. The CDR3 covers 13 residues. V was trimmed by 5 bases and J by 6 bases, leaving 11 bases between them. The CDR3 DNA sequence: TGTGCCATCAGTCCCCTGGGGGGCAATGAGCAGTTCTTC. Protein sequence: CAISPLGGNEQFF.

The rearrangement uses TRBV11-2 and TRBJ2-2, with a possible D match to TRBD2 (6 bases). Trimming pared 5 bases from V and 2 bases from J, leaving 15 bases between. Germline V gene data show CDR1 as SGHAT and CDR2 as FQNNGV. The CDR3 covers 16 residues. The CDR3 DNA is TGTGCCAGCAGCCCTGGCGGAGGGAGTAACACCGGGGAGCTGTTTTTT. Residues: CASSPGGGSNTGELFF.

This clonotype was counted between two and nine times. This sequence joins TRBV27 and TRBJ2-3, with D possibly matching TRBD2 (5 bases). Between the trimmed V and J ends, which lost 0 bases and 4 bases, there was a span of 11 bases. In germline, CDR1 is MNHEY, CDR2 SMNVEV (reference sequence). CDR3 length: 15 residues. Here the CDR3 reads CASSLSGGQPDTQYF. The DNA of the CDR3 is TGTGCCAGCAGTTTATCCGGCGGGCAACCAGATACGCAGTATTTT.

In this sample, this clonotype turned up a few times. The chain carries TRBV5-6 and TRBJ2-1; D may correspond to TRBD1 or TRBD2 (6 bases each). The V gene's germline CDR1 is SGHDT and CDR2 YYEEEE. The CDR3 spans 18 residues. Trimming cost V 3 bases and J 1 base, with 20 bases left between them. The CDR3 nucleotides read TGTGCCAGCAGCTCTCCGGGGTGGGGGGCGGTTTCCTACAATGAGCAGTTCTTC. Translated: CASSSPGWGAVSYNEQFF.

The gene calls are TRBV12-3 or TRBV12-4 and TRBJ2-1, with D unclear. The V end was cut by 2 bases, the J end by 6 bases, with 8 bases between. There are 13 residues in the CDR3. The CDR3 sequence is CASSLSGVNEQFF. The CDR3 DNA follows: TGTGCCAGCAGTTTATCTGGGGTCAATGAGCAGTTCTTC.

The chain couples TRBV11-1 to TRBJ2-4; 15 nucleotides line up with TRBD2. The CDR3 covers 21 residues. With 1 base clipped from V and 0 bases from J, the junction kept 10 bases outside the gene matches. The germline gives CDR1 SGHAT, CDR2 FQDESV (reference sequence). DNA of the CDR3: TGTGCCAGCAGCTTAGGGGGACTAGCGGGAGGTCCCCCACTAGCCAAAAACATTCAGTACTTC. Translation: CASSLGGLAGGPPLAKNIQYF. Full variable domain (rest looked up from reference TRBV11-1 and TRBJ2-4): EAEVAQSPRYKITEKSQAVAFWCDPISGHATLYWYRQILGQGPELLVQFQDESVVDDSQLPKDRFSAERLKGVDSTLKIQPAELGDSAMYLCASSLGGLAGGPPLAKNIQYFGAGTRLSVL.

This clonotype was seen more than once but under ten times. The V and J genes are TRBV11-2 and TRBJ2-1; 9 bases line up with TRBD2. The V gene end was trimmed by 5 bases and the J gene end by 0 bases; junction bases not matched to a gene: 17. The CDR3 totals 20 residues. Germline V lookup: CDR1 SGHAT, CDR2 FQNNGV. CDR3 coding DNA: TGTGCCAGCAGCCCGATTGTCCGGGCTAGCGGGGTTAGCTCCTACAATGAGCAGTTCTTC. Protein product: CASSPIVRASGVSSYNEQFF. The whole variable domain, filled in from reference TRBV11-2 and TRBJ2-1, reads EAGVAQSPRYKIIEKRQSVAFWCNPISGHATLYWYQQILGQGPKLLIQFQNNGVVDDSQLPKDRFSAERLKGVDSTLKIQPAKLEDSAVYLCASSPIVRASGVSSYNEQFFGPGTRLTVL.

This clonotype was found a few times. The chain uses TRBV14 and TRBJ1-2; D may be TRBD1 (5 bases). Germline V lookup: CDR1 SGHDN, CDR2 FVKESK. The V end was cut by 3 bases, the J end by 7 bases, with 18 bases between. This CDR3 comprises 15 residues. CDR3 sequence (DNA): TGTGCCAGCAGCCATGTGGGGACCCCCGGGAGTGGCTACACCTTC. Translating gives CASSHVGTPGSGYTF.

The chain couples TRBV10-3 to TRBJ2-2, with unresolved D. The length of the CDR3 is 13 residues. Between the trimmed V and J ends, which lost 0 bases and 6 bases, there was a span of 5 bases. The V gene's germline CDR1 is ENHRY and CDR2 SYGVKD. The CDR3 protein is CAISESVSGELFF. As DNA, the CDR3 is TGTGCCATCAGTGAGTCCGTCTCCGGGGAGCTGTTTTTT.

This clonotype was seen a few times. This chain links TRBV24-1 with TRBJ2-5, with 10 bases fitting TRBD1. CDR1 and CDR2 from the germline V gene are KGHDR and SFDVKD. V was clipped by 3 bases and J by 7 bases; unmatched bases: 10. The CDR3 spans 16 residues. CDR3 DNA sequence: TGTGCCACCAGTGATGCCGGGACAGGGGTCCAAAGGACCCAGTACTTC. Translated: CATSDAGTGVQRTQYF.

This clonotype was observed many times. V usage is TRBV20-1 and J usage is TRBJ2-3; TRBD2 agrees at 7 bases. Trimming removed 4 bases from V and 0 bases from J; junction bases left unmatched: 1. This CDR3 contains 13 residues. The germline V gene encodes CDR1 DFQATT and CDR2 SNEGSKA (reference sequence). CDR3 DNA sequence: TGCAGTGCTACTAGCGGTAGCACAGATACGCAGTATTTT. Its translation is CSATSGSTDTQYF.

The chain carries TRBV15 and TRBJ2-5; D perhaps matches TRBD1 (6 bases). CDR3 length: 16 amino acids. The V end was cut by 3 bases, the J end by 5 bases, with 19 bases between. CDR1 is LNHNV, CDR2 YYDKDF, per germline (reference sequence). CDR3 bases: TGTGCCACCAGCAGGGAGCCTACAGGGATAGCGGAGACCCAGTACTTC. The encoded protein is CATSREPTGIAETQYF.

This clonotype was found a few times. This rearrangement joins TRBV5-1 to TRBJ2-1; 8 positions match TRBD2. The CDR3 is made up of 14 amino acids. The ends lost 6 bases at V and 7 bases at J; junction bases unmatched: 9. Germline V lookup: CDR1 SGHRS, CDR2 YFSETQ. CDR3 nucleotides: TGCGCCAGCAAAGACTTAGCGGGAACTAATGAGCAGTTCTTC. The encoded protein is CASKDLAGTNEQFF. Supplemented by reference TRBV5-1 and TRBJ2-1, the full variable domain reads KAGVTQTPRYLIKTRGQQVTLSCSPISGHRSVSWYQQTPGQGLQFLFEYFSETQRNKGNFPGRFSGRQFSNSRSEMNVSTLELGDSALYLCASKDLAGTNEQFFGPGTRLTVL.

V and J are TRBV10-3 and TRBJ2-3; 7 bases match TRBD2. J was trimmed by 2 bases and V by 4 bases; bases with no gene match: 24. This CDR3 comprises 21 residues. Germline V gives CDR1 ENHRY, CDR2 SYGVKD. DNA for the CDR3: TGTGCCATCAGTGGAAGCCCTATGGGGGGGGAAGGAGCGGAAACCACAGATACGCAGTATTTT. Encoded protein: CAISGSPMGGEGAETTDTQYF.

The V and J genes are TRBV23-1 and TRBJ2-5; 8 bases agree with TRBD2. TRBV23-1 qualifies as an ORF whose function is uncertain. CDR3 size: 18 residues. The trim removed 1 base at V and 10 bases at J, leaving 20 bases unmatched. The CDR3 sequence: CASSQWPPDLNTGGGQYF. In nucleotides, the CDR3 is TGCGCCAGCAGTCAATGGCCCCCGGACCTAAATACCGGGGGGGGCCAGTACTTC.

This clonotype was detected a few times. The chain is built from TRBV20-1 and TRBJ2-6, with TRBD1 matching 7 bases. The CDR3 loop spans 16 amino acids. CDR1 DFQATT and CDR2 SNEGSKA come from the germline V gene (reference sequence). Trimming cost V 0 bases and J 3 bases; bases outside gene matches: 5. The CDR3 coding sequence is TGCAGTGCTAGAGACCCAGACAGGGTTGGGGCCAACGTCCTGACTTTC. Translation gives CSARDPDRVGANVLTF.

The J gene is TRBJ1-4, the V gene TRBV6-5; 9 bases map to TRBD1. CDR1 is MNHEY, CDR2 SVGAGI, per germline. The CDR3 is 16 amino acids. Unmatched junction bases numbered 4, after V lost 2 bases and J lost 3 bases. CDR3 DNA sequence: TGTGCCAGCAGTTACACAGGGGGCTTGTCTAATGAAAAACTGTTTTTT. Translation: CASSYTGGLSNEKLFF.

The CDR3 DNA follows: TGTGCCAGCAGTGAAGCGATCCATAGCGGGAGGGAGACCCAGTACTTC. Its translation: CASSEAIHSGRETQYF. The chain carries TRBV2 and TRBJ2-5; 10 nucleotides match TRBD2. The CDR3 sequence is 16 residues long. CDR1 SNHLY and CDR2 FYNNEI come from the germline V gene. Germline trimming cut 0 bases from V and 5 bases from J; bases unmatched to any gene: 6.

This clonotype was counted only a few times. The rearrangement uses TRBV25-1 and TRBJ2-7; D possibly corresponds to TRBD1 (6 bases). This CDR3 spans 19 amino acids. In germline, CDR1 is MGHDK, CDR2 SYGVNS. Trimming cost V 0 bases and J 9 bases, with 30 bases left between them. This chain's CDR3 is CASSEYRLDRITKFTRQYF. The CDR3 DNA reads TGTGCCAGCAGTGAATACCGGCTCGACAGGATAACCAAATTTACGAGGCAGTACTTC.

At least ten counts were recorded for this clonotype. J is TRBJ2-7 and V is TRBV3-1; D gene unclear. The CDR3 contains 16 residues. CDR1 LGHDT and CDR2 YNNKEL come from the germline V gene (reference sequence). V was clipped by 0 bases and J by 0 bases, with 12 bases between them. The CDR3 loop reads CASSQEGVKASYEQYF. The CDR3 DNA reads as TGTGCCAGCAGCCAAGAGGGCGTCAAGGCCTCCTACGAGCAGTACTTC.

This clonotype was counted at least ten times. The chain uses TRBV12-3 or TRBV12-4 and TRBJ1-1; D remains unclear. Trimming shortened V by 3 bases and J by 11 bases, and 16 bases separated the two germline ends. The CDR3 is made up of 13 amino acids. This CDR3 is CASSLVGWASAFF. The DNA of the CDR3 is TGTGCCAGCAGTTTGGTGGGCTGGGCCAGCGCTTTCTTT.

This clonotype was counted only a few times. The chain joins TRBV5-1 to TRBJ2-5, with D possibly TRBD2 on 6 matching bases. The V gene's germline CDR1 is SGHRS and CDR2 YFSETQ. CDR3 length: 15 amino acids. The V and J ends lost 0 bases and 1 base respectively, with 10 bases between them. The CDR3 region is CASSLGSSGQETQYF. The CDR3 region has the DNA TGCGCCAGCAGCTTGGGTAGTAGCGGCCAAGAGACCCAGTACTTC.

This clonotype was counted between two and nine times. The chain uses TRBV12-3 or TRBV12-4 and TRBJ1-3, with 10 bases aligning to TRBD1. The J segment lost 2 bases and the V segment lost 6 bases, leaving 7 bases of the junction unmatched. CDR3 length equals 16 residues. The CDR3, as DNA: TGTGCCAGCAGCTCAATCGGGACAGGGGCTGGAAACACCATATATTTT. Translating it yields CASSSIGTGAGNTIYF.

This chain uses TRBV6-1 with TRBJ1-1; TRBD1 matches at 7 bases. With V trimmed by 4 bases and J by 3 bases, 8 bases remained unmatched. The CDR3 is 15 amino acids. CDR1 and CDR2 from the germline V gene are MNHNS and SASEGT. CDR3: CASSAPTGAHTEAFF. In DNA, the CDR3 is TGTGCCAGCAGTGCGCCAACAGGGGCTCACACTGAAGCTTTCTTT.